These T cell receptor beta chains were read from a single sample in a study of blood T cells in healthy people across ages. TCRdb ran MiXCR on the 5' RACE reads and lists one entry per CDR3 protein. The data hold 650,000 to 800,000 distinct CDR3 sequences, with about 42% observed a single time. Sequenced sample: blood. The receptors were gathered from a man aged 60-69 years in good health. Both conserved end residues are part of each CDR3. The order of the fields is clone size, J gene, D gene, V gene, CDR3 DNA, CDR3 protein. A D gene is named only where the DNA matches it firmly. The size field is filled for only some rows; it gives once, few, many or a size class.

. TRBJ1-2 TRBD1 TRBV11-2 TGTGCCAGCAGCTTAGGAGGCGACAGGGACTATGGCTACACCTTC CASSLGGDRDYGYTF
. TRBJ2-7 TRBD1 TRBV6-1 TGTGCCAGCAGTGTGTACGGGACAGGGGGCATCTACGAGCAGTACTTC CASSVYGTGGIYEQYF
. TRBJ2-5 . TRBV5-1 TGCGCCAGCAGCAGAGACACCAATGAGCAGTACTTC CASSRDTNEQYF
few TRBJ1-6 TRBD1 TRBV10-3 TGTGCCATCAGTCGGACAGGGGGTTGGAATGGGCCCCTCCACTTT CAISRTGGWNGPLHF
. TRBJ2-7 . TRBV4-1 TGCGCCAGCAACCAAGCTGAGGCGGGGATCTACGAGCAGTACTTC CASNQAEAGIYEQYF
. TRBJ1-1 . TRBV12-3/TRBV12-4 TGTGCCAGCAGTGTAAGCGGCACTGAAGCTTTCTTT CASSVSGTEAFF
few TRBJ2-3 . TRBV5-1 TGCGCCAGCAGGTTAGGGCGGCGGGACACAGATACGCAGTATTTT CASRLGRRDTDTQYF
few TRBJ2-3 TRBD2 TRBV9 TGTGCCAGCAGCGTAGCTCGGACTAGCGGTAGCACAGATACGCAGTATTTT CASSVARTSGSTDTQYF
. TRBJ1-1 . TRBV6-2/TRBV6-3 TGTGCCAGCAGTTATATCAACACTGAAGCTTTCTTT CASSYINTEAFF
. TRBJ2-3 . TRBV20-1 TGCAGTGCTCAAACCCCCGGGATAGATACGCAGTATTTT CSAQTPGIDTQYF
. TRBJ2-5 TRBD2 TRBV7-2 TGTGCCAGCACTCGGACTAGCGGGGGATCCTCGACCCAGTACTTC CASTRTSGGSSTQYF
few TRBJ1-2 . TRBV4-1 TGCGCCAGCAGCCAGGCAGGAGGGTATGGCTACACCTTC CASSQAGGYGYTF
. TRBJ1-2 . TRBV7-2 TGTGCCAGCACCCCCAACTCGGGGTATGGCTACACCTTC CASTPNSGYGYTF
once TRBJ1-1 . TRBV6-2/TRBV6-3 TGTGCCAGCAAAACAGGATTACTGAAAGCTTTCTTT CASKTGLLKAFF
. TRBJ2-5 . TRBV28 TGTGCCAGCAGTTTTTCTTGCCCTCGGTCATCAGATGAGCAGTACTTC CASSFSCPRSSDEQYF
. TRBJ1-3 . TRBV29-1 TGCAGCGTTGAAGACAGACTCTCTGGAAACACCATATATTTT CSVEDRLSGNTIYF
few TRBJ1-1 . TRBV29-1 TGCAGCGTTGAAAGTCAGGTTCCCACTGAAGCTTTCTTT CSVESQVPTEAFF
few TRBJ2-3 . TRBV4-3 TGCGCCAGCAGCCAAGAACAGGGTGTAGATACGCAGTATTTT CASSQEQGVDTQYF
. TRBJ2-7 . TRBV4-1 TGCGCCAGCAGCCAGACGGTCCAGAACGGGCAGTACTTC CASSQTVQNGQYF
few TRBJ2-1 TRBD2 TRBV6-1 TGTGCCAGCAGACAAATGCCGGGACTAGCGGGGGGGCGATCCTACAATGAGCAGTTCTTC CASRQMPGLAGGRSYNEQFF
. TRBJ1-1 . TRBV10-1 TGCGCCAGCAGTGAGACCTTCATGGGCACTGAAGCTTTCTTT CASSETFMGTEAFF
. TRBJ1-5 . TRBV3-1 TGTGCCAGCAGCCAAGATAAAGCCCTCCCCCAGCATTTT CASSQDKALPQHF
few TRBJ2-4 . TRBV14 TGTGCCAGCAGCCAAGTGACGGTGGGTCCCCTGTACTTC CASSQVTVGPLYF
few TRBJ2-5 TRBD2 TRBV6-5 TGTGCCAGCAGTTACGAGGGGGCTAGCGGGGGGAACCAAGAGACCCAGTACTTC CASSYEGASGGNQETQYF
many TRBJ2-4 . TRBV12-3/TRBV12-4 TGTGCCAGCAGTTCAGGGACATTAAAGGCCAAAAACATTCAGTACTTC CASSSGTLKAKNIQYF
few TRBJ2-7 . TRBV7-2 TGTGCCAGCAGCTTCCAGTGGCAATACGAGCAGTACTTC CASSFQWQYEQYF
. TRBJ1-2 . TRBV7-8 TGTGCCAGCGTACAGGGACCCACCATACAGGCTGGCTACACCTTC CASVQGPTIQAGYTF
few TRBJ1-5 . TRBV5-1 TGCGCCAGCAGCCAGACGACAGGAAACAATCAGCCCCAGCATTTT CASSQTTGNNQPQHF
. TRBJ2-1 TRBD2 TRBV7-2 TGTGCCAGCAGCCCCCAGGGACTAGCGGGGCGAAATGAGCAGTTCTTC CASSPQGLAGRNEQFF
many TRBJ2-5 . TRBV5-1 TGCGCCAGCAGCTTGGGACAGATGTACCAAGAGACCCAGTACTTC CASSLGQMYQETQYF
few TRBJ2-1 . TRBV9 TGTGCCAGCAGCGTATGGGAGGATGAGCAGTTCTTC CASSVWEDEQFF
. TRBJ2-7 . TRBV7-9 TGTGCCAGCAGCCTCGCGTACCCGGCGGGGATCAACTACGAGCAGTACTTC CASSLAYPAGINYEQYF
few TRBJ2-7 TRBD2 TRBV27 TGTGCCAGCAGTTATAGCGGGGGGGCCTACGAGCAGTACTTC CASSYSGGAYEQYF
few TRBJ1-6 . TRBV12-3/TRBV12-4 TGTGCCAGCAGTATGGGGGCGGAATCACCCCTCCACTTT CASSMGAESPLHF
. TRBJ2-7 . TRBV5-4 TGTGCCAGCAGCCGGCAACCTACTTGGGAGCAGTACTTC CASSRQPTWEQYF
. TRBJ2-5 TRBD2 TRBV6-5 TGTGCCAGCAGTCCAACTAGCGGGGGATTCTCAGAGACCCAGTACTTC CASSPTSGGFSETQYF
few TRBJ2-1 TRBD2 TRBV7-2 TGTGCCAGCACCCCGGGGCCCGGGACTACGATTGCGCAGTTCTTC CASTPGPGTTIAQFF
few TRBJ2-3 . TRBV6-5 TGTGCCAGCAGTTACTCGGTCTTGCGCACTCGCACAGATACGCAGTATTTT CASSYSVLRTRTDTQYF
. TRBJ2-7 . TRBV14 TGTGCCAGCAGCCAAGATTGGGCGGGGATCGAGCAGTACTTC CASSQDWAGIEQYF
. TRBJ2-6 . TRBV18 TGTGCCAGCTCACCCATATGGGCTGGGGCCAACGTCCTGACTTTC CASSPIWAGANVLTF
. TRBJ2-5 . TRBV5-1 TGCGCCAGCAGCTTGGGGGAGGCTCAAGAGACCCAGTACTTC CASSLGEAQETQYF
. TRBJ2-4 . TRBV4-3 TGCGCCAGCAGCCAAGCACGGGGTAAAGACATTCAGTACTTC CASSQARGKDIQYF
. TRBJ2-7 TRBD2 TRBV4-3 TGCGCCAGCAGCCAACCCGGGGGGTACGAGCAGTACTTC CASSQPGGYEQYF
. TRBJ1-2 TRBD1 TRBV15 TGTGCCACCAGCAGACGGGACAGGGGGTTAGGAGGCTACACCTTC CATSRRDRGLGGYTF
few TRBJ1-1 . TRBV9 TGTGCCAGCAACGAGGAGGGTCTGGACACTGAAGCTTTCTTT CASNEEGLDTEAFF
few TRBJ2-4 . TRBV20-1 TGCAGTGCTAGAGAGAGCCTAGCCAAAAACATTCAGTACTTC CSARESLAKNIQYF
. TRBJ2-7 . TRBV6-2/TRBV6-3 TGTGCCAGCAGCCTCCCATCCCGCGAGCAGTACTTC CASSLPSREQYF
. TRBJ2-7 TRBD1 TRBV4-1 TGCGCCAGCGGCCAACCGGGGACAGGGCTCGGCGAGCAGTACTTC CASGQPGTGLGEQYF
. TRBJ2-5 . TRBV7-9 TGTGCCAGCAGCACGACGGACACGGATTACAATGAGCAGTACTTC CASSTTDTDYNEQYF